A single sample is the source of the 23 T cell receptor beta chains below, sequenced in a study of human T cells and chemical hapten exposure. TCRdb reprocessed the RACE reads with MiXCR, giving one entry per CDR3 protein. The table records some 350,000 distinct CDR3 sequences, approximately 6.9% of them present only once. The sample's time point: patch test 1, 2 weeks after DPC sensitization. The treatment is: therapeutic diphenylcyclopropenone sensitization with weekly scalp DPC. This material consisted of whole blood, taken in connection with sensitization to the hapten diphenylcyclopropenone (DPC). These receptors came from a woman between 18 and 29 years old with alopecia areata. Some clones in this sample may be carry-over from other donors' samples.

This clonotype occurred a few times. The V gene is TRBV4-3, the J gene TRBJ1-4; 9 bases align to TRBD1. V shed 0 bases, J shed 8 bases, and the junction held 10 bases outside the gene matches. The germline CDR1 and CDR2 sequences are LGHNA and YSLEER. The CDR3 loop spans 17 amino acids. The CDR3 loop is CASSQELWGQGREKLFF. The CDR3 bases are TGCGCCAGCAGCCAAGAGCTTTGGGGACAGGGTCGCGAAAAACTGTTTTTT.

This clonotype was observed a handful of times. The CDR3: CASSSLARDLTNTGELFF. The CDR3 coding sequence is TGTGCCAGCAGCTCTCTGGCGAGAGACCTTACGAACACCGGGGAGCTGTTTTTT. The chain carries TRBV5-4 and TRBJ2-2, with D unclear. The CDR3 length is 18 residues. Germline CDR1 SGHNT, CDR2 YYREEE (reference sequence). V was pared by 3 bases and J by 0 bases, with 18 bases between.

This clonotype was detected only a few times. V is TRBV4-2 and J is TRBJ2-3, with D possibly TRBD2 on 6 matching bases. V lost 2 bases, J lost 0 bases, and 9 bases lay in between. Germline lookup yields CDR1 LGHNA and CDR2 YNFKEQ. The length of the CDR3 is 15 residues. CDR3 sequence (DNA): TGTGCCAGCAGCCAACCGGGGACTAGCACAGATACGCAGTATTTT. Translating it yields CASSQPGTSTDTQYF.

This clonotype was observed many times. V usage is TRBV29-1 and J usage is TRBJ2-3, with TRBD2 identical over 7 bases. V gave up 4 bases and J gave up 4 bases; unmatched junction bases: 11. Per germline, CDR1 SQVTM and CDR2 ANQGSEA. This CDR3 comprises 15 residues. In DNA, the CDR3 is TGCAGCGTTGGAGCCGGGACTACGTCTTCAGATACGCAGTATTTT. Amino acid sequence: CSVGAGTTSSDTQYF.

Only a few counts were recorded for this clonotype. The rearrangement joins TRBV23-1 to TRBJ1-6, with a tentative D call TRBD1 (6 bases). TRBV23-1 is an open reading frame, and its role is uncertain. The CDR3 is made up of 23 amino acids. V lost 0 bases, J lost 0 bases, and 27 bases lay in between. CDR3 loop: CASSQSCRGSYSLPSSYNSPLHF. The CDR3 DNA reads TGCGCCAGCAGTCAATCGTGCAGGGGTTCTTACTCTTTGCCGAGCTCCTATAATTCACCCCTCCACTTT.

This clonotype was counted at least ten times. The rearrangement joins TRBV5-1 to TRBJ2-6; possible D gene TRBD1, 6 bases. This CDR3 region has 18 residues. Germline loops: CDR1 SGHRS, CDR2 YFSETQ. Deletions cut 0 bases from V and 0 bases from J, with 13 bases between. The CDR3 is CASSLVTQGRSGANVLTF. Written as DNA, the CDR3 is TGCGCCAGCAGCTTGGTCACCCAGGGGCGCTCTGGGGCCAACGTCCTGACTTTC.

The CDR3 protein is CASSLSAGRMNTEAFF. DNA for the CDR3: TGTGCCAGCAGTTTGTCGGCAGGGCGCATGAACACTGAAGCTTTCTTT. The rearrangement joins TRBV28 to TRBJ1-1; D might be TRBD1 (5 bases). Germline values: CDR1 MDHEN, CDR2 SYDVKM. V shed 3 bases and J shed 0 bases, with 14 bases lying between them. The CDR3 consists of 16 residues.

The chain joins TRBV7-9 to TRBJ2-3, with D possibly being TRBD2 (5 bases). CDR1 SEHNR and CDR2 FQNEAQ come from the germline V gene (reference sequence). The CDR3 extends over 16 amino acids. The V end lost 6 bases, the J end lost 2 bases, and 18 bases lay between the germline ends. CDR3 sequence reads: CASRRAETRITDTQYF. The CDR3 DNA reads as TGTGCCAGCAGGCGGGCGGAAACGAGAATCACAGATACGCAGTATTTT.

This clonotype was counted a few times. The V call is TRBV7-3, the J call TRBJ2-7, with D possibly being TRBD1 or TRBD2 (6 bases each). The germline V and J ends were trimmed by 5 bases and 3 bases, with 17 bases remaining between them. The CDR3 consists of 15 residues. Germline CDR1 SGHTA, CDR2 FQGTGA. CDR3 DNA: TGTGCCAGCAGCAATCGCGGGACATCATACTACGAGCAGTACTTC. Its protein is CASSNRGTSYYEQYF.

This clonotype has at least ten counts. The rearrangement links TRBV28 to TRBJ2-7; D is unresolved. Between the trimmed V and J ends, which lost 5 bases and 2 bases, there was a span of 16 bases. There are 15 residues in the CDR3. The germline CDR1 and CDR2 sequences are MDHEN and SYDVKM. This CDR3 is CASSPPRSSTYEQYF. Written as DNA, the CDR3 is TGTGCCAGCAGTCCCCCCCGGTCCTCGACCTACGAGCAGTACTTC. Filled out from reference TRBV28 and TRBJ2-7, the complete variable domain reads DVKVTQSSRYLVKRTGEKVFLECVQDMDHENMFWYRQDPGLGLRLIYFSYDVKMKEKGDIPEGYSVSREKKERFSLILESASTNQTSMYLCASSPPRSSTYEQYFGPGTRLTVT.

This clonotype has a count of ten or more. The rearrangement uses TRBV7-9 and TRBJ2-3, with 7 bases fitting TRBD2. Germline V gives CDR1 SEHNR, CDR2 FQNEAQ (reference sequence). This CDR3 has 16 amino acids. The junction had 10 bases not matched to a gene; V was cut back by 6 bases and J by 1 base. The CDR3 region is CASSGAAGTRTDTQYF. The CDR3 DNA reads as TGTGCCAGCAGTGGTGCAGCGGGGACCCGCACAGATACGCAGTATTTT. The full variable domain, in which reference TRBV7-9 and TRBJ2-3 provide the parts outside the CDR3, is DTGVSQNPRHKITKRGQNVTFRCDPISEHNRLYWYRQTLGQGPEFLTYFQNEAQLEKSRLLSDRFSAERPKGSFSTLEIQRTEQGDSAMYLCASSGAAGTRTDTQYFGPGTRLTVL.

The table lists this clonotype with a few counts. The chain has TRBV11-1 and TRBJ2-7, with 11 bases that match TRBD1. Germline CDR1 reads SGHAT; CDR2 reads FQDESV (reference sequence). Losses at the gene ends were 1 base for V and 5 bases for J; bases not matched to a gene: 7. The length of the CDR3 is 16 residues. The CDR3 is CASSLGTGTGGHEQYF. The CDR3 coding sequence is TGTGCCAGCAGCTTAGGAACCGGGACAGGGGGACACGAGCAGTACTTC. The full variable domain, with the rest looked up from reference TRBV11-1 and TRBJ2-7, is EAEVAQSPRYKITEKSQAVAFWCDPISGHATLYWYRQILGQGPELLVQFQDESVVDDSQLPKDRFSAERLKGVDSTLKIQPAELGDSAMYLCASSLGTGTGGHEQYFGPGTRLTVT.

The table lists this clonotype with many counts. The chain links TRBV7-2 to TRBJ2-1, with D unresolved. The germline V gene has CDR1 SGHTA and CDR2 FQGNSA. The CDR3 contains 15 residues. With 1 base removed from V and 9 bases from J, the gap between germline ends came to 16 bases. CDR3 sequence reads: CASSLVVTGNAEQFF. The CDR3 DNA follows: TGTGCCAGCAGCTTAGTGGTAACGGGTAACGCTGAGCAGTTCTTC. Looking up the rest from reference TRBV7-2 and TRBJ2-1 gives the full variable domain: GAGVSQSPSNKVTEKGKDVELRCDPISGHTALYWYRQSLGQGLEFLIYFQGNSAPDKSGLPSDRFSAERTGGSVSTLTIQRTQQEDSAVYLCASSLVVTGNAEQFFGPGTRLTVL.

This clonotype has ten or more counts. The chain employs TRBV5-1 and TRBJ2-5; TRBD1 might be the D (6 bases). The V and J ends lost 5 bases and 2 bases respectively, with 13 bases between them. In germline, CDR1 is SGHRS, CDR2 YFSETQ. The CDR3 runs to 14 residues. CDR3 amino acids: CASSLRTVQETQYF. CDR3 in DNA: TGCGCCAGCAGTCTAAGGACAGTTCAAGAGACCCAGTACTTC.

This clonotype showed up just a few times. The genes are TRBV12-5 and TRBJ2-5; 9 bases are shared with TRBD1. The V and J ends lost 5 bases and 4 bases, in that order; junction bases with no gene match: 5. Germline assignment: CDR1 LGHNT and CDR2 FRNRAP. The CDR3 has 14 residues. In nucleotides, the CDR3 is TGTGCTAGTGGTCTTACAGGGGGCAGAGAGACCCAGTACTTC. Translating gives CASGLTGGRETQYF.

In its sample, this clonotype was seen many times. This chain uses TRBV27 with TRBJ2-3; D remains ambiguous. V gave up 3 bases and J gave up 5 bases, with 9 bases separating them. Per the germline V gene, CDR1 is MNHEY and CDR2 is SMNVEV (reference sequence). This CDR3 region has 13 residues. CDR3 in amino acids: CASSFGPGDTQYF. The CDR3 DNA sequence: TGTGCCAGCAGTTTTGGACCAGGAGATACGCAGTATTTT.

The rearrangement links TRBV12-5 to TRBJ1-5; the D is unclear. V lost 2 bases and J lost 1, with 9 bases in between. The CDR3 has 15 amino acids. Germline V gives CDR1 LGHNT, CDR2 FRNRAP. The CDR3 bases are TGTGCTAGTGGTTTGTCTGTGGGAAGCAATCAGCCCCAGCATTTT. This translates into CASGLSVGSNQPQHF.

This clonotype was seen only a few times. This rearrangement joins TRBV28 to TRBJ2-1, with D tentatively TRBD1 (5 bases). The CDR3 loop spans 15 amino acids. Between the trimmed V and J ends, which lost 3 bases and 8 bases, there was a span of 17 bases. The V gene's germline CDR1 is MDHEN and CDR2 SYDVKM. CDR3 sequence: CASSLLQAGKDEQFF. The CDR3 DNA is TGTGCCAGCAGTTTGCTTCAGGCAGGGAAGGATGAGCAGTTCTTC.

This clonotype was detected many times. The V and J genes are TRBV27 and TRBJ1-6; maybe TRBD1 (6 bases). CDR1 is MNHEY, CDR2 SMNVEV, per germline (reference sequence). This CDR3 spans 14 amino acids. V lost 4 bases and J lost 5, with 9 bases in between. The CDR3 region has the DNA TGTGCCAGCAGTTGGGGGGCGGATAATTCACCCCTCCACTTT. This translates into CASSWGADNSPLHF.

This clonotype was picked up a small number of times. The chain uses TRBV12-3 or TRBV12-4 and TRBJ1-5; possible D gene TRBD1, 6 bases. The CDR3 consists of 13 residues. Deletions cut 6 bases from V and 8 bases from J, with 14 bases between. The CDR3: CASSFGQWEPQHF. In DNA form, the CDR3 reads TGTGCCAGCAGCTTCGGACAGTGGGAGCCCCAGCATTTT.

This clonotype occurred many times. The genes are TRBV9 and TRBJ2-5; TRBD1 might be the D (5 bases). V was cut by 3 bases and J by 5 bases, with 14 bases left in between. The CDR3 covers 14 residues. CDR1 is SGDLS, CDR2 YYNGEE, per germline. For the CDR3, the DNA is TGTGCCAGCAGCGCAGGAAGGGCAGGGGAGACCCAGTACTTC. Translating it yields CASSAGRAGETQYF. Supplemented by reference TRBV9 and TRBJ2-5, the full variable domain reads DSGVTQTPKHLITATGQRVTLRCSPRSGDLSVYWYQQSLDQGLQFLIQYYNGEERAKGNILERFSAQQFPDLHSELNLSSLELGDSALYFCASSAGRAGETQYFGPGTRLLVL.

This clonotype occurred a few times. The chain links TRBV7-2 to TRBJ1-4; 10 bases align to TRBD1. Germline V CDR1 and CDR2: SGHTA, FQGNSA. V was pared by 1 base and J by 7 bases, with 9 bases of the junction left unmatched. CDR3 length equals 17 residues. This chain's CDR3 is CASSLEMSGTGVEKLFF. DNA for the CDR3: TGTGCCAGCAGCTTAGAAATGAGCGGGACAGGGGTTGAAAAACTGTTTTTT.

The table lists this clonotype with a few counts. The V and J genes are TRBV14 and TRBJ1-1; a possible D gene is TRBD1 (6 bases). Germline V CDR1 and CDR2: SGHDN, FVKESK. V dropped 7 bases and J dropped 4 bases, with 22 bases sitting between them. CDR3 length: 16 residues. The CDR3 nucleotides read TGTGCCAGCAAGCCCATCCTGGGGGGCAAGGGCACTGAAGCTTTCTTT. It yields the protein CASKPILGGKGTEAFF.